This T cell receptor beta chain emerged from a study of regulatory T cells in long-lasting Graves disease. The time point was: newly diagnosed GD, antithyroid drugs for less than 3 months. From PBMCs, RNA was extracted and then used to make the TCR library. This clonotype was seen a few times. CDR3-region Arm-PCR and iRepertoire HTBI primers produced the TCR beta libraries. TCRdb redid the calling of the multiplex PCR reads with MiXCR, one entry per CDR3 protein. The sample lists 500,000 to 700,000 distinct CDR3 sequences; 16% were seen once. This sample was shared with a second study, whose subject was T cells in Graves' hyperthyroidism and ophthalmopathy. Per that study: Using the HTBI primer set, a first-round RT-PCR was run on the TCR CDR3.

Specimen: peripheral blood mononuclear cells (PBMCs), collected at new diagnosis, from a patient treated with antithyroid drugs. This receptor was obtained from a woman younger than 45 with Graves disease.

CDR3 sequence: CASSLGTKGDEQYF. For the CDR3, the DNA is TGCGCCAGCAGCTTGGGAACGAAGGGGGACGAGCAGTACTTC. The V call is TRBV5-1, the J call TRBJ2-7; D may be TRBD1 (6 bases). This CDR3 spans 14 amino acids. Germline assignment: CDR1 SGHRS and CDR2 YFSETQ. V lost 0 bases to trimming and J lost 5 bases, with 12 bases between them. The full variable domain, rest sourced from reference TRBV5-1 and TRBJ2-7, is KAGVTQTPRYLIKTRGQQVTLSCSPISGHRSVSWYQQTPGQGLQFLFEYFSETQRNKGNFPGRFSGRQFSNSRSEMNVSTLELGDSALYLCASSLGTKGDEQYFGPGTRLTVT.